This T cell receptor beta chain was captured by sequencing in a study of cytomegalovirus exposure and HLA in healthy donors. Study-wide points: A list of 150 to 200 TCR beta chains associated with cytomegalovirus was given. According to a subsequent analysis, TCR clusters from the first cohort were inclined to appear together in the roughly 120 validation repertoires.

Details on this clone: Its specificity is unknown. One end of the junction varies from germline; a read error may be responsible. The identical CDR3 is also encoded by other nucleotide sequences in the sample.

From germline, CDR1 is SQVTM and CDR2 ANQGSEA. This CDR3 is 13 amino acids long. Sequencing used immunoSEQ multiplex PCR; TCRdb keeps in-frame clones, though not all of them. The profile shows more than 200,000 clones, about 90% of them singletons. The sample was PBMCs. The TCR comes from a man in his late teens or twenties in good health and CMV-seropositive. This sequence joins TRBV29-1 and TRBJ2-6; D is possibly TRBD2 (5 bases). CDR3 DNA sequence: TGTAGCGCGACCATTCCTGGGGCCAACGTCCTGACTTTC. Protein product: CSATIPGANVLTF.